The entry below describes one T cell receptor (beta chain). The data were taken from a study of blood T cell repertoires in COVID-19. Study-level information: COVID-19 samples, acute and convalescent, were from the United States, Italy and Spain. T cells, B-cell-depleted T cells, or PBMCs supplied cDNA or gDNA.

This table comes from immunoSEQ multiplex PCR, and its TCRdb copy is limited to in-frame clones, with some not included. Among over 250,000 clones, about 88% were seen once, and the ten largest hold approximately 4.3%. The CDR3 extends over 14 amino acids. Germline V lookup: CDR1 MNHEY, CDR2 SMNVEV (reference sequence). V lost 5 bases to trimming and J lost 3 bases; unmatched junction nucleotides: 4. This chain connects TRBV27 to TRBJ2-1; 7 bases align to TRBD1. Sequencing used PBMCs or T cells enriched from blood (not recorded which). The sequence came from a young man with acute COVID-19. The CDR3 loop is CASSRQGNYNEQFF. CDR3 nucleotides: TGTGCCAGCAGTAGACAGGGTAACTACAATGAGCAGTTCTTC.